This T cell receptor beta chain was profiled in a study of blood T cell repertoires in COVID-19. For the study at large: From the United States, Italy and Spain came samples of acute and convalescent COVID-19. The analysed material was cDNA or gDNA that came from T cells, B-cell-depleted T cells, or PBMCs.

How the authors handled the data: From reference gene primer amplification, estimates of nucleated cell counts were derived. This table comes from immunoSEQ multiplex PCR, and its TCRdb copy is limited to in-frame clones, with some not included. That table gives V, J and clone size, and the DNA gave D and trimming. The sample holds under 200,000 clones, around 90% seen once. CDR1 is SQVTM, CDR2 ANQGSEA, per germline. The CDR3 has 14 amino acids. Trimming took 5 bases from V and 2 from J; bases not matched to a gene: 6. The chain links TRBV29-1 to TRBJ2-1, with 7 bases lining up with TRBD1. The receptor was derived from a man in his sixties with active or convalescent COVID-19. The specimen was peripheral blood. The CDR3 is CSVLSDRAYNEQFF. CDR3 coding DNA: TGCAGCGTTTTGTCCGACAGGGCCTACAATGAGCAGTTCTTC.